The following is a T cell receptor (beta chain) sequence with its context. Its cognate antigen is unknown. This specimen comes from a study of long-term antiretroviral therapy in people with HIV. Overall study findings and caveats: CDR3 lengths in HIV samples spanned a narrower range than controls.

Running of the v3.0 immunoSEQ assay took place at survey level. Clones were read by immunoSEQ multiplex PCR, and TCRdb kept only the in-frame ones, dropping some. In the table there are around 21,000 clones, approximately 78% of which are singletons. The CDR3 extends over 17 amino acids. In germline, CDR1 is LGHNT, CDR2 FRNRAP. V lost 0 bases and J 1 base, leaving 14 bases between the germline ends. The sequencing used unsorted PBMCs, collected 0.2 years after starting antiretroviral therapy. This sequence was found in a woman in her twenties or thirties with HIV. The chain has TRBV12-5 and TRBJ2-3; D may be TRBD1 (5 bases). CDR3 bases: TGTGCTAGTGGTTTGGTACTTAGGGGTGGTGGCACAGATACGCAGTATTTT. As protein: CASGLVLRGGGTDTQYF.